Listed here are 14 T cell receptor beta chains from one sample, sequenced in a study of blood T cells in healthy people across ages. Combining a sample-barcoded 5' primer with a J-beta primer mix, a second PCR ran for roughly 7 to 12 cycles. In TCRdb, the 5' RACE reads were re-called with MiXCR into one record per CDR3 protein. The data hold about 760,000 distinct CDR3 sequences, with just under 25% observed a single time. The sample also formed part of further work on T cells of mothers and their children.

The sample was blood. These receptors all stem from a boy aged 5-17 years in good health.

This clonotype was counted many times. J is TRBJ1-2 and V is TRBV9; 8 positions agree with TRBD1. The CDR3 covers 13 residues. Germline CDR1 SGDLS, CDR2 YYNGEE. The J segment lost 3 bases and the V segment lost 4 bases, leaving 2 bases of the junction unmatched. CDR3 nucleotides: TGTGCCAGCAGCTGGGGACAGGACTATGGCTACACCTTC. It is translated as CASSWGQDYGYTF.

This clonotype was seen only a few times. The chain links TRBV5-1 to TRBJ1-6, with D perhaps TRBD1 (6 bases). Looked up from germline, CDR1 is SGHRS and CDR2 is YFSETQ. Trimming took 7 bases from V and 9 from J, leaving 20 bases between them. This CDR3 region has 15 residues. CDR3 nucleotide sequence: TGCGCCAGCCGACCTAACAGGGAAATAGTTTCACCCCTCCACTTT. Translated, it gives CASRPNREIVSPLHF.

The chain couples TRBV7-9 to TRBJ2-7; possibly TRBD1 for D (6 bases). The germline V gene encodes CDR1 SEHNR and CDR2 FQNEAQ (reference sequence). Trimming cost V 0 bases and J 7 bases, with 13 bases left between them. The CDR3 has 14 amino acids. CDR3 nucleotide sequence: TGTGCCAGCAGCTTAGCTTTACAGGGCGGGGAGCAGTACTTC. This translates into CASSLALQGGEQYF.

CDR3 protein: CSARSRLAGADTQYF. CDR3 in DNA: TGCAGTGCTAGATCTAGACTAGCGGGAGCCGATACGCAGTATTTT. J is TRBJ2-3 and V is TRBV20-1, with 12 bases aligning to TRBD2. The CDR3 has 15 residues. V shed 2 bases and J 6 bases; nucleotides not matched to a gene: 6. In germline, CDR1 is DFQATT, CDR2 SNEGSKA (reference sequence).

This clonotype showed up just a few times. The chain links TRBV7-9 to TRBJ2-7, with 7 bases matching TRBD2. The V gene end was trimmed by 5 bases and the J gene end by 5 bases; junction bases not matched to a gene: 12. This CDR3 has 15 amino acids. Germline values: CDR1 SEHNR, CDR2 FQNEAQ (reference sequence). In DNA form, the CDR3 reads TGTGCCAGCAGCCCGCTTGGGGCGGGAGTTAACGAGCAGTACTTC. It yields the protein CASSPLGAGVNEQYF.

This chain uses TRBV3-1 with TRBJ2-7; 9 bases line up with TRBD2. V gave up 2 bases and J gave up 3 bases; unmatched junction bases: 5. Germline V gene sequence: CDR1 LGHDT, CDR2 YNNKEL (reference sequence). This CDR3 comprises 15 residues. The CDR3 is CASSQSSGRIYEQYF. The CDR3 DNA sequence: TGTGCCAGCAGCCAATCAAGCGGGAGGATCTACGAGCAGTACTTC.

This clonotype was detected only a few times. The CDR3 DNA follows: TGCAGCGTTGAGCCCCTTTCCACTAGCGAAGAGACCCAGTACTTC. Its translation is CSVEPLSTSEETQYF. The chain links TRBV29-1 to TRBJ2-5; 7 bases fit TRBD2. This CDR3 spans 15 amino acids. Germline CDR1 and CDR2: SQVTM and ANQGSEA. Germline trimming cut 3 bases from V and 3 bases from J; bases unmatched to any gene: 10.

The table lists this clonotype with many counts. This chain connects TRBV28 to TRBJ2-7; 7 bases map to TRBD1. V lost 6 bases, J lost 3 bases, and 2 bases stayed unmatched. This CDR3 has 12 amino acids. The germline gives CDR1 MDHEN, CDR2 SYDVKM. The CDR3 DNA is TGTGCCAGCAGGACAGGGATCTACGAGCAGTACTTC. This encodes CASRTGIYEQYF.

This clonotype occurred a few times. The rearrangement uses TRBV4-1 and TRBJ2-5, with 8 bases fitting TRBD1. With the DNA end fitting TRBJ2-1 better, the J assignment may be wrong. This CDR3 is built from 16 residues. Germline CDR1 reads MGHRA; CDR2 reads YSYEKL. CDR3: CASSQGSGGLDNEQFF. The CDR3 DNA reads as TGCGCCAGCAGCCAAGGCTCAGGGGGCCTGGACAATGAGCAGTTCTTC.

The V gene is TRBV12-3 or TRBV12-4, the J gene TRBJ1-6; perhaps TRBD1 as D (5 bases). CDR3 length equals 16 residues. V was pared by 6 bases and J by 2 bases, with 14 bases between. CDR3 loop: CASSLADSPYNSPLHF. The CDR3 region has the DNA TGTGCCAGCAGCCTGGCCGACAGTCCCTATAATTCACCCCTCCACTTT.

This clonotype was detected a few times. The CDR3 ends on some other residue instead of the conserved phenylalanine or tryptophan, so this is likely a read error. Because the CDR3's place on the DNA is in doubt, the DNA is left out and the CDR3 is given as listed by TCRdb. The J gene is TRBJ1-1, the V gene TRBV7-9; TRBD1 reflects the table's D call only, with no check against the DNA. Both ends counted, the CDR3 spans 11 residues. CDR1 is SEHNR, CDR2 FQNEAQ, per germline (reference sequence). The CDR3 is CASSTPLTGFG.

This chain connects TRBV4-3 to TRBJ2-7; either TRBD1 or TRBD2 may fit D (6 bases each). Trimming stripped 0 bases from V and 4 bases from J, with 16 bases between. This CDR3 region has 16 residues. CDR1 LGHNA and CDR2 YSLEER come from the germline V gene. The DNA of the CDR3 is TGCGCCAGCAGCCAAGATCTTGGGGGGCCGAGGTACGAGCAGTACTTC. Translated: CASSQDLGGPRYEQYF.

This clonotype was found a few times. In DNA form, the CDR3 reads TGCAGTGCAAGGATGGCGGGGAGCTCCTACAATGAGCAGTTCTTC. Amino acid sequence: CSARMAGSSYNEQFF. The rearrangement joins TRBV20-1 to TRBJ2-1; D may be TRBD2 (6 bases). The CDR3 is 15 residues long. Trimming pared 6 bases from V and 0 bases from J, leaving 15 bases between. Per the germline V gene, CDR1 is DFQATT and CDR2 is SNEGSKA (reference sequence).

There are a few counts of this clonotype. This sequence joins TRBV3-1 and TRBJ2-5, with 11 bases lining up with TRBD2. V lost 1 base to trimming and J lost 0 bases; unmatched junction nucleotides: 10. Germline CDR1 reads LGHDT; CDR2 reads YNNKEL (reference sequence). This CDR3 has 19 residues. As DNA, the CDR3 is TGTGCCAGCAGCCAAGTTACTAGCGGGGGAACCACGTACCAAGAGACCCAGTACTTC. It is translated as CASSQVTSGGTTYQETQYF.